The 30 T cell receptor beta chains reported below all come from one sample, sequenced in a study of Ad26.COV2.S vaccination and SARS-CoV-2 variants. Sequencing was performed with immunoSEQ multiplex PCR; in TCRdb, only in-frame clones are kept and a portion is missing. The table lists some 340,000 clones, 85% of them singletons. Noted treatment: 15 to 20 received Ad26.COV2.S at low or high dose, single or two shots; about 5 received placebo; per-sample allocation not given. Sampling was performed 63 days after the first vaccine or placebo injection. The input for sequencing was peripheral blood, taken in a trial of Ad26.COV2.S vaccine versus placebo. These receptors originate from a person aged 18-60 years who received the Ad26.COV2.S COVID-19 vaccine or a placebo.

This clone appeared once. The chain is built from TRBV19 and TRBJ1-5; 10 bases match TRBD1. There are 17 residues in the CDR3. The V gene end was trimmed by 0 bases and the J gene end by 3 bases; junction bases not matched to a gene: 5. CDR1 and CDR2 (germline): LNHDA, SQIVND (reference sequence). This CDR3 is CASSIEGTGALNQPQHF. CDR3 in DNA: TGTGCCAGTAGTATAGAGGGGACAGGGGCCCTCAATCAGCCCCAGCATTTT.

The gene calls are TRBV7-2 and TRBJ2-5; no reliable D call. This CDR3 is built from 16 residues. Trimming took 1 base from V and 5 from J, leaving 17 bases between them. Germline V lookup: CDR1 SGHTA, CDR2 FQGNSA. The CDR3 reads CASSLGRRGIVETQYF. The CDR3 DNA reads TGTGCCAGCAGCTTAGGTCGTAGAGGTATCGTGGAGACCCAGTACTTC. The full variable domain, rest sourced from reference TRBV7-2 and TRBJ2-5, is GAGVSQSPSNKVTEKGKDVELRCDPISGHTALYWYRQSLGQGLEFLIYFQGNSAPDKSGLPSDRFSAERTGGSVSTLTIQRTQQEDSAVYLCASSLGRRGIVETQYFGPGTRLLVL.

This chain joins TRBV5-1 and TRBJ1-4; D uncertain. Germline CDR1 reads SGHRS; CDR2 reads YFSETQ. With 0 bases removed from V and 0 bases from J, the gap between germline ends came to 6 bases. CDR3 size: 15 residues. The CDR3: CASSLEAATNEKLFF. DNA of the CDR3: TGCGCCAGCAGCTTGGAAGCGGCAACTAATGAAAAACTGTTTTTT.

The J gene is TRBJ2-1, the V gene TRBV13; the match to TRBD2 covers 10 bases. The CDR3 totals 15 residues. The V segment lost 5 bases and the J segment 4 bases; nucleotides outside the gene matches: 5. Germline loops: CDR1 PRHDT, CDR2 FYEKMQ (reference sequence). The CDR3 region has the DNA TGTGCCAGCAGCCGACCTAGCGGGGGTTACAATGAGCAGTTCTTC. Amino acids: CASSRPSGGYNEQFF.

Only a few counts were recorded for this clone. The V gene is TRBV6-6, the J gene TRBJ1-1, with D possibly being TRBD1 (5 bases). The V gene's germline CDR1 is MNHNY and CDR2 SVGAGI (reference sequence). Deletions cut 8 bases from V and 1 base from J, with 17 bases between. This CDR3 is built from 15 residues. The CDR3 nucleotides are TGTGCCAGCGGGACGGCAGTACCGGGGAACACTGAAGCTTTCTTT. Encoded protein: CASGTAVPGNTEAFF.

The V call is TRBV10-2, the J call TRBJ1-6; D perhaps matches TRBD1 (5 bases). V was clipped by 3 bases and J by 4 bases, with 10 bases between them. Germline V gene sequence: CDR1 WSHSY, CDR2 SAAADI. This CDR3 has 15 amino acids. CDR3 DNA sequence: TGCGCCAGCAGTGACACGGGACCGTATAATTCACCCCTCCACTTT. Residues: CASSDTGPYNSPLHF.

The gene calls are TRBV7-6 and TRBJ2-7; D ambiguous. In germline, CDR1 is SGHVS, CDR2 FNYEAQ. This CDR3 spans 15 amino acids. Between the trimmed V and J ends, which lost 0 bases and 2 bases, there was a span of 11 bases. The CDR3 bases are TGTGCCAGCAGCTTAGCTTGGGGAAATGCCTACGAGCAGTACTTC. Protein: CASSLAWGNAYEQYF.

The CDR3 sequence is CASSQGRINQPQHF. The CDR3 nucleotides are TGTGCCAGCAGTCAGGGACGGATCAATCAGCCCCAGCATTTT. The chain joins TRBV6-6 to TRBJ1-5, with D perhaps matching TRBD1 (5 bases). V was clipped by 5 bases and J by 3 bases, with 11 bases between them. The CDR3 spans 14 residues. The germline gives CDR1 MNHNY, CDR2 SVGAGI (reference sequence).

J is TRBJ2-3 and V is TRBV11-2; D may be TRBD2 (5 bases). This CDR3 region has 15 residues. Trimming left V 7 bases short and J 3 bases short, with 17 bases between. The germline CDR1 and CDR2 sequences are SGHAT and FQNNGV. The CDR3 DNA reads TGTGCCAGCATCCTAACTAGACCCCCTACAGATACGCAGTATTTT. Residues: CASILTRPPTDTQYF.

This clone was detected a few times. The chain has TRBV11-2 and TRBJ2-1, with no clear D. From germline, CDR1 is SGHAT and CDR2 FQNNGV. V dropped 1 base and J dropped 6 bases, with 10 bases sitting between them. The CDR3 has 14 amino acids. CDR3 sequence reads: CASSLVFQINEQFF. CDR3 bases: TGTGCCAGCAGCTTAGTCTTTCAAATCAATGAGCAGTTCTTC.

The J gene is TRBJ2-3, the V gene TRBV10-3; 8 bases map to TRBD2. Per germline, CDR1 ENHRY and CDR2 SYGVKD. Losses at the gene ends were 2 bases for V and 7 bases for J; bases not matched to a gene: 5. This CDR3 is 14 amino acids long. CDR3 coding DNA: TGTGCCATCAGTGAGCGGGGGGGCCTGTATACGCAGTATTTT. This encodes CAISERGGLYTQYF.

The chain employs TRBV7-3 and TRBJ2-2, with D possibly TRBD2 on 6 matching bases. Germline-derived CDR1 and CDR2 are SGHTA and FQGTGA. The CDR3 has 14 residues. V was clipped by 8 bases and J by 0 bases, with 10 bases between them. The CDR3 nucleotides read TGTGCCAGCCAGCGGGCGGCGAACACCGGGGAGCTGTTTTTT. This codes for CASQRAANTGELFF.

Of note for this clone: Other nucleotide sequences in the sample specify the same CDR3. The chain combines TRBV5-1 with TRBJ1-1; D gene unclear. The germline V and J ends were trimmed by 0 bases and 0 bases, with 6 bases remaining between them. Germline loops: CDR1 SGHRS, CDR2 YFSETQ. This CDR3 is built from 14 residues. CDR3 DNA sequence: TGCGCCAGCAGCTTGGCCCGGGTGAACACTGAAGCTTTCTTT. This encodes CASSLARVNTEAFF.

In its sample, this clone was seen once. This chain uses TRBV11-2 with TRBJ1-2, with D hard to call. CDR3 length equals 13 residues. Trimming pared 6 bases from V and 8 bases from J, leaving 16 bases between. Germline-derived CDR1 and CDR2 are SGHAT and FQNNGV. CDR3 sequence: CASSPDQAGGYTF. The CDR3 nucleotides read TGTGCCAGCAGTCCCGACCAAGCTGGAGGCTACACCTTC.

The count of this clone is one. The rearrangement joins TRBV28 to TRBJ1-4, with D perhaps TRBD1 (6 bases). The germline V gene encodes CDR1 MDHEN and CDR2 SYDVKM. The V gene lost 5 bases and the J gene lost 0 bases, with 22 bases spanning the gap. The CDR3 is 19 amino acids. The CDR3 sequence is CASSLSLDSRIPTNEKLFF. CDR3 DNA sequence: TGTGCCAGCAGTCTCTCCTTGGACAGCCGGATCCCAACTAATGAAAAACTGTTTTTT.

This rearrangement joins TRBV19 to TRBJ1-5, with D perhaps TRBD1 (5 bases). Germline lookup yields CDR1 LNHDA and CDR2 SQIVND (reference sequence). Between the trimmed V and J ends, which lost 0 bases and 2 bases, there was a span of 14 bases. This CDR3 has 17 residues. The DNA of the CDR3 is TGTGCCAGTAGTATAGAGAGGGGAACAGGACGCAATCAGCCCCAGCATTTT. Protein: CASSIERGTGRNQPQHF.

The rearrangement joins TRBV5-6 to TRBJ1-4; D gene unclear. The germline V gene encodes CDR1 SGHDT and CDR2 YYEEEE. V was clipped by 4 bases and J by 7 bases, with 20 bases between them. This CDR3 has 16 residues. The CDR3: CASSPGDATIGEKLFF. CDR3 nucleotides: TGTGCCAGCAGCCCGGGAGACGCGACGATCGGTGAAAAACTGTTTTTT.

CDR3 nucleotide sequence: TGTGCCAGCAGCCAACAGGACAGATTCTCTGGAAACACCATATATTTT. This encodes CASSQQDRFSGNTIYF. J is TRBJ1-3 and V is TRBV7-8, with D perhaps TRBD1 (6 bases). The germline CDR1 and CDR2 sequences are SGHVS and FQNEAQ. The CDR3 loop spans 16 amino acids. Trimming took off 5 bases at V and 0 bases at J, with 14 bases between the two ends.

The J gene is TRBJ2-3, the V gene TRBV30, with 10 bases lining up with TRBD1. This CDR3 has 12 residues. Germline assignment: CDR1 GTSNPN and CDR2 SVGIG (reference sequence). J gave up 6 bases and V 5 bases, and 2 bases lay outside the gene matches. CDR3 in amino acids: CAWGQGVDTQYF. In DNA form, the CDR3 reads TGTGCCTGGGGACAGGGGGTGGATACGCAGTATTTT.

CDR3 in DNA: TGTGCCAGCAGGAAGACTAGCGGGACTTACGAGCAGTACTTC. This sequence encodes CASRKTSGTYEQYF. The chain couples TRBV4-2 to TRBJ2-7; 11 positions match TRBD2. The germline CDR1 and CDR2 sequences are LGHNA and YNFKEQ. This CDR3 has 14 amino acids. V gave up 6 bases and J gave up 4 bases; unmatched junction bases: 5.

The gene calls are TRBV19 and TRBJ1-2, with 7 bases lining up with TRBD1. Germline CDR1 is LNHDA and CDR2 is SQIVND (reference sequence). The CDR3 extends over 14 amino acids. Trimming took 5 bases from V and 4 from J; bases not matched to a gene: 7. The CDR3 loop is CASSPLDRAYGYTF. The CDR3, as DNA: TGTGCCAGTAGTCCCCTCGACAGGGCCTATGGCTACACCTTC.

This chain joins TRBV19 and TRBJ1-3; TRBD1 is a possible D gene (5 bases). The germline V and J ends were trimmed by 7 bases and 0 bases, with 13 bases remaining between them. The CDR3 contains 15 residues. Per the germline V gene, CDR1 is LNHDA and CDR2 is SQIVND (reference sequence). CDR3 DNA: TGTGCCAGTACGAAAGCAGGGAACTCTGGAAACACCATATATTTT. It encodes CASTKAGNSGNTIYF.

The chain recombines TRBV5-1 with TRBJ2-3; TRBD2 matches at 7 bases. The V segment lost 2 bases and the J segment 1 base; nucleotides outside the gene matches: 4. Germline V gene data show CDR1 as SGHRS and CDR2 as YFSETQ. The CDR3 contains 15 residues. The CDR3 region is CASSFWTRRTDTQYF. The CDR3 DNA reads TGCGCCAGCAGCTTCTGGACTAGACGCACAGATACGCAGTATTTT. Filled out from reference TRBV5-1 and TRBJ2-3, the complete variable domain reads KAGVTQTPRYLIKTRGQQVTLSCSPISGHRSVSWYQQTPGQGLQFLFEYFSETQRNKGNFPGRFSGRQFSNSRSEMNVSTLELGDSALYLCASSFWTRRTDTQYFGPGTRLTVL.

This chain connects TRBV7-8 to TRBJ2-7; 7 bases map to TRBD1. This CDR3 is built from 14 residues. Germline CDR1 is SGHVS and CDR2 is FQNEAQ. V was pared by 5 bases and J by 1 base, with 5 bases of the junction left unmatched. CDR3 protein: CASSGDSLSYEQYF. Written as DNA, the CDR3 is TGTGCCAGCAGCGGGGACAGCTTATCCTACGAGCAGTACTTC.

This sequence joins TRBV4-1 and TRBJ1-5, with D possibly matching TRBD1 (6 bases). The ends were cut back, 2 bases at V and 9 bases at J, with 17 bases in the middle. Per the germline V gene, CDR1 is MGHRA and CDR2 is YSYEKL. This CDR3 region has 15 residues. The CDR3 DNA follows: TGCGCCAGCAGCCAATCTCCAGGGGCTCCTCGGCCCCAGCATTTT. This translates into CASSQSPGAPRPQHF.

The CDR3 is CASSSRASNTEAFF. The CDR3 DNA follows: TGTGCCAGTAGTAGCCGGGCTTCGAACACTGAAGCTTTCTTT. The chain joins TRBV19 to TRBJ1-1; D remains unclear. The CDR3 consists of 14 residues. Between the trimmed V and J ends, which lost 4 bases and 1 base, there was a span of 10 bases. Germline loops: CDR1 LNHDA, CDR2 SQIVND (reference sequence).

The CDR3 spells CASSAIPGGELNTGELFF. In DNA, the CDR3 is TGTGCCAGCAGTGCGATACCGGGGGGCGAGTTAAACACCGGGGAGCTGTTTTTT. The rearrangement joins TRBV6-1 to TRBJ2-2, with D perhaps matching TRBD2 (7 bases). The V gene's germline CDR1 is MNHNS and CDR2 SASEGT. The CDR3 totals 18 residues. V shed 4 bases and J shed 2 bases, with 20 bases lying between them.

This chain links TRBV6-5 with TRBJ1-1; D gene ambiguous. The CDR3 covers 13 residues. CDR1 is MNHEY and CDR2 is SVGAGI in the germline V gene. The ends were cut back, 0 bases at V and 1 base at J, with 3 bases in the middle. Here the CDR3 reads CASSYSSNTEAFF. The CDR3 DNA follows: TGTGCCAGCAGTTACTCGTCGAACACTGAAGCTTTCTTT.

This clone was seen a handful of times. The chain employs TRBV7-2 and TRBJ2-7; D remains unclear. CDR1 and CDR2 (germline): SGHTA, FQGNSA. V gave up 1 base and J gave up 11 bases, with 12 bases separating them. The CDR3 has 12 residues. The CDR3 loop reads CASSLEGSRKYF. CDR3 nucleotides: TGTGCCAGCAGCTTAGAAGGAAGTAGAAAGTACTTC.

This clone appeared a few times. The rearrangement uses TRBV5-4 and TRBJ2-5, with D perhaps TRBD1 (7 bases). CDR1 and CDR2 from the germline V gene are SGHNT and YYREEE (reference sequence). V shed 4 bases and J shed 2 bases, with 27 bases lying between them. The CDR3 loop spans 19 amino acids. For the CDR3, the DNA is TGTGCCAGCAGCCCGGCGCGACAGGGTGGGGGGAGGTGGCAAGAGACCCAGTACTTC. Its protein product is CASSPARQGGGRWQETQYF.